This entry concerns a single T cell receptor beta chain. The sample comes from a study of OX40 agonist ivuxolimab in advanced cancers. Turning to the study itself: Administration of intravenous ivuxolimab to patients occurred every 2 weeks at 0.01 to 10 mg/kg. From about 20 to 80 years was the age range, with a mean of around 60 years, and around 80% were male.

Data came from immunoSEQ multiplex PCR; TCRdb stores just in-frame clones and leaves some out. The sample contains about 33,000 clones, 84% of which appear only once. The CDR3 runs to 13 residues. V was pared by 3 bases and J by 9 bases, with 13 bases between. Looked up from germline, CDR1 is SGHDT and CDR2 is YYEEEE. The receptor was derived from an adult with an advanced solid tumor such as melanoma, head and neck, liver or kidney cancer. The chain carries TRBV5-6 and TRBJ2-1, with D perhaps being TRBD1 or TRBD2 (5 bases each). The source was CD4+ or CD8+ T cells sorted from blood, collected in a trial of the OX40 agonist ivuxolimab. The chain's CDR3 is CASSSGTFREQFF. The CDR3, as DNA: TGTGCCAGCAGCTCCGGGACCTTTCGTGAGCAGTTCTTC.